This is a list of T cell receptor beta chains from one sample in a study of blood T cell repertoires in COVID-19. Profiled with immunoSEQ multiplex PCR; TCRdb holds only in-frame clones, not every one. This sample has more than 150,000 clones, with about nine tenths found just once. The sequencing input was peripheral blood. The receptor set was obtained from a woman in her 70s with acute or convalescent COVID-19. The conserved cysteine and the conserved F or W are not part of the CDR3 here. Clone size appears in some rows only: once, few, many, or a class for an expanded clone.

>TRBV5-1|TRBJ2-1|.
ASSWKGGLAELISYNEQF
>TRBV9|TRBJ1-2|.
ASSVSRGSSGYGYT
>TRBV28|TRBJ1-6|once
ASRLDSYNSPLH
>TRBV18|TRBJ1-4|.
ASSWGQEKLF
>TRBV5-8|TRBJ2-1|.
ASSLGLSSYNEQF
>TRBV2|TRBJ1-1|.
ASSERPAEDTEAF
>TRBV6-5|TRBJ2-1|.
ASSFRTSGTYNEQF
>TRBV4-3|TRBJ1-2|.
ASSQGRGGNYGYT
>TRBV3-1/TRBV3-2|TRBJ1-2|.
ASSPAQGQFYGYT
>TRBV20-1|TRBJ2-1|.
SATLGHEQF
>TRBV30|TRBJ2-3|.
AWSFGTSTDTQY
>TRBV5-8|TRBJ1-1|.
ASSLRRVRTEAF
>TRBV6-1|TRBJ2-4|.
ASSENLDRGAKNIQY
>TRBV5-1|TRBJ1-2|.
ASSESGTGGYGYT
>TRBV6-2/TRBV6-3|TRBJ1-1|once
ASSYPDREAF
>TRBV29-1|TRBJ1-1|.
SVEDRQGGTEAF
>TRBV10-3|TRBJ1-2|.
AISKETGANYGYT
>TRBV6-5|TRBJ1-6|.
ASSYFGQGAPLH
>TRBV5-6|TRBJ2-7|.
ASSRLAGSYEQY
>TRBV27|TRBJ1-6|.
ASSLGGRNSPLH
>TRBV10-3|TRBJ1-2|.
AISATGTGPNYGYT
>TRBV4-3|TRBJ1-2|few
ASSQAGTAGGYT
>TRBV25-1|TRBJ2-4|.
ASSEFGSGAKNIQY
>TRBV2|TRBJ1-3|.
ASSADGTGSGNTIY
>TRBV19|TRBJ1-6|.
ASTASGGAHSPLH
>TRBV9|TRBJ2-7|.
ASSVGTRESIYEQY
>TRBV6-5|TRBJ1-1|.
ASNRGGNTEAF
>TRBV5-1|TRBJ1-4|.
ASSFTGGTNEKLF
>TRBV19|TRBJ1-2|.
ASSSAGTGFRGYT
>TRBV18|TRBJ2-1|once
ASSPGQAYNEQF
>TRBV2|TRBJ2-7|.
ASTGLTGSYEQY
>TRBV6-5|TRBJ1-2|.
ASRSDDRVGGYT
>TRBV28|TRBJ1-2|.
AGPGQGFNYGYT
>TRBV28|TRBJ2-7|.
ASSTRGYEQY
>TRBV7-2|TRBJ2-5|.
ASSFFRQGGQETQY
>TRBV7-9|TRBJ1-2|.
ASSFAGDGYT
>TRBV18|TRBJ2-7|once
ASSPASSGLRGFLYEQY
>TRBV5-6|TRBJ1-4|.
ASSPHAGAGEKLF
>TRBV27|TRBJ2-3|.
ASRITGARTDTQY
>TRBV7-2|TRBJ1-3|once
ASSVNRVSGNTIY
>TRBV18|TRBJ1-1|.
ASSPFGQQKVNTEAF
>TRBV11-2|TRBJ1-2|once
ASSLEGRDYYGYT
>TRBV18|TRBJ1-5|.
ASSPPGSTDSNQPQH
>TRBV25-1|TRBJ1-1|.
ASSDPPRTEAF
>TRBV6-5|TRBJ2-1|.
ASSYGLAGGLNEQF